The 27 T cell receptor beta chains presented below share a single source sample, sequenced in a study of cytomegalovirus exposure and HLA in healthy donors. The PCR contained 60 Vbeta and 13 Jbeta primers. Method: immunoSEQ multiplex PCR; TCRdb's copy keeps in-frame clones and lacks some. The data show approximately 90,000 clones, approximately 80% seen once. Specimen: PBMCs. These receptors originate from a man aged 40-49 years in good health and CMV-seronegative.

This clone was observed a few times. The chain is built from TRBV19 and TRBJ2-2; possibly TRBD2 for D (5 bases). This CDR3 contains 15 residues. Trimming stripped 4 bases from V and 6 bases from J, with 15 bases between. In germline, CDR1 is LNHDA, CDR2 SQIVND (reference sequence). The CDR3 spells CASSRLEAGAGELFF. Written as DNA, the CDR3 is TGTGCCAGTAGTAGATTAGAGGCCGGGGCCGGGGAGCTGTTTTTT.

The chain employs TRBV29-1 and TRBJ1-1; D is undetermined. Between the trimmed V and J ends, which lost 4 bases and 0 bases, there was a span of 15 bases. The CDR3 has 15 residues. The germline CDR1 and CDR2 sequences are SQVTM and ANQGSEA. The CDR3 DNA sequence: TGCAGCGTTGTTGGAGGCCCTAACATGAACACTGAAGCTTTCTTT. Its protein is CSVVGGPNMNTEAFF. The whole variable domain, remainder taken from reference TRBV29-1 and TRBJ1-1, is SAVISQKPSRDICQRGTSLTIQCQVDSQVTMMFWYRQQPGQSLTLIATANQGSEATYESGFVIDKFPISRPNLTFSTLTVSNMSPEDSSIYLCSVVGGPNMNTEAFFGQGTRLTVV.

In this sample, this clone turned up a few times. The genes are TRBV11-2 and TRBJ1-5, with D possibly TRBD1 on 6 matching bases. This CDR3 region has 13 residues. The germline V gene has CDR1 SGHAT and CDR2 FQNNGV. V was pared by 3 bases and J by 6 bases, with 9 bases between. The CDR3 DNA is TGTGCCAGCAGCTTGGGGGGGCTTCAGCCCCAGCATTTT. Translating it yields CASSLGGLQPQHF.

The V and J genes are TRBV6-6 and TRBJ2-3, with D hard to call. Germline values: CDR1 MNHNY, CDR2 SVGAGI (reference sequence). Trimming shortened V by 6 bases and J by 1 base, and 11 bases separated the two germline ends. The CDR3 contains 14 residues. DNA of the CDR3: TGTGCCAGCAGCCTCCAACGGGGCACAGATACGCAGTATTTT. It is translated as CASSLQRGTDTQYF.

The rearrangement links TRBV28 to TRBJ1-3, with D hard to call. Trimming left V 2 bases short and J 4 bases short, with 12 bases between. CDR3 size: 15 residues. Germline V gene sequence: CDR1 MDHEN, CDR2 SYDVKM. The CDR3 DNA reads TGTGCCAGCAGTTTAACCCTGGGAGAGGGAAACACCATATATTTT. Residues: CASSLTLGEGNTIYF.

The CDR3 spells CASLLASGTDTQYF. In DNA, the CDR3 is TGTGCCAGCCTACTAGCGAGTGGCACAGATACGCAGTATTTT. The V call is TRBV2, the J call TRBJ2-3; 7 bases match TRBD2. This CDR3 spans 14 amino acids. Per the germline V gene, CDR1 is SNHLY and CDR2 is FYNNEI. Germline trimming cut 8 bases from V and 1 base from J; bases unmatched to any gene: 6.

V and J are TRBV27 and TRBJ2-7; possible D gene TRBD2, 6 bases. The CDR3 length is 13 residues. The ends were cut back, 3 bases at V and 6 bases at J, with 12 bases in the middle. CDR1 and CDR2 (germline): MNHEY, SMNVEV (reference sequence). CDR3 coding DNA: TGTGCCAGCAGTTTTGGAGGGGATCTCGAGCAGTACTTC. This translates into CASSFGGDLEQYF.

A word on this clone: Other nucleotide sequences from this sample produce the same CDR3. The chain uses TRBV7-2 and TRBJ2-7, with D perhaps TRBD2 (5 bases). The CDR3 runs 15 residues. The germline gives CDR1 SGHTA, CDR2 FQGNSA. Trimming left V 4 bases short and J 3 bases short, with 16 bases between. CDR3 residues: CASSSTSRGRYEQYF. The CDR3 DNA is TGTGCCAGCAGCTCAACGTCTAGAGGGCGCTACGAGCAGTACTTC.

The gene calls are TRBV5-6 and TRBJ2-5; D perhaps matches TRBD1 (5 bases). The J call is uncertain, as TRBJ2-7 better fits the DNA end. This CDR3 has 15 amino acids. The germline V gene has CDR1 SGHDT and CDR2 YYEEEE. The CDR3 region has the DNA TGTGCCAGCAGCTTGAGGGGTAGGGGATTTTACGAGCAGTACTTC. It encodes CASSLRGRGFYEQYF.

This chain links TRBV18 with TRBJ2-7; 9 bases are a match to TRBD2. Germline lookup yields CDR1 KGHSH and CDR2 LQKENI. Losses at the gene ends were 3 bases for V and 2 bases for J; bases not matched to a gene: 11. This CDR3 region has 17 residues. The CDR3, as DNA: TGTGCCAGCTCACCCGGACTGGCGGGGGGGATGACCTACGAGCAGTACTTC. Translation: CASSPGLAGGMTYEQYF.

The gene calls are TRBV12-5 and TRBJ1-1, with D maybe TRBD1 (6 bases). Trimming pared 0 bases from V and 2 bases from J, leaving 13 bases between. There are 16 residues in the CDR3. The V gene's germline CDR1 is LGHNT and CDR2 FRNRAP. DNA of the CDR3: TGTGCTAGTGGTTTGGTTCCCGGGACATCAAACACTGAAGCTTTCTTT. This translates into CASGLVPGTSNTEAFF.

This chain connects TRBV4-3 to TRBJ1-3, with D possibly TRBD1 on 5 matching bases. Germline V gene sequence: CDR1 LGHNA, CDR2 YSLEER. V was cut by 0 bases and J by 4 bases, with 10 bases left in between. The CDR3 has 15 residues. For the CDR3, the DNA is TGCGCCAGCAGCCAAGAGGGGGGTCCAGGAAACACCATATATTTT. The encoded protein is CASSQEGGPGNTIYF.

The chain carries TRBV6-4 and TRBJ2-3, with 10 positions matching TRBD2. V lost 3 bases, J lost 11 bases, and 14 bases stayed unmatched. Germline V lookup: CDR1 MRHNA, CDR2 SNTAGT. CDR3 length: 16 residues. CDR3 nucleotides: TGTGCCAGCAGTGATTCATCTAGCGGGGGACCCAGTGGGCAGTATTTT. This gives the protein CASSDSSSGGPSGQYF.

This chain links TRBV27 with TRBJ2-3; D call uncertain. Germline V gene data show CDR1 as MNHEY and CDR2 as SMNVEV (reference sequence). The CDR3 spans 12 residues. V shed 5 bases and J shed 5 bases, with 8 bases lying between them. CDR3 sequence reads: CASSGLGDTQYF. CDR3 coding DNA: TGTGCCAGCAGTGGCCTTGGAGATACGCAGTATTTT.

CDR3 coding DNA: TGCGCCAGCAGCCAAGATAGTAGGCCCTCGGGGAATGAGCAGTTCTTC. It codes for CASSQDSRPSGNEQFF. The genes are TRBV4-3 and TRBJ2-1; possible D gene TRBD2, 5 bases. Germline CDR1 is LGHNA and CDR2 is YSLEER. V dropped 0 bases and J dropped 7 bases, with 16 bases sitting between them. The CDR3 spans 16 residues.

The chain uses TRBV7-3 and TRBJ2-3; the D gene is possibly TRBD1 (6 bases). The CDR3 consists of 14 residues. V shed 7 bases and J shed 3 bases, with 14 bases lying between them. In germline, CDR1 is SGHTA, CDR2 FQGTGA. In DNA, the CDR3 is TGTGCCAGCAACCCAGGGGCAGGGACAGATACGCAGTATTTT. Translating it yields CASNPGAGTDTQYF.

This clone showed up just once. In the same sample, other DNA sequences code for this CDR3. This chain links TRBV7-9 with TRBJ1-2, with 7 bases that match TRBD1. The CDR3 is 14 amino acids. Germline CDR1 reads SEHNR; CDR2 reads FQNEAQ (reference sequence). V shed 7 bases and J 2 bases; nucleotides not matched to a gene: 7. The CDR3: CASTRTGYNYGYTF. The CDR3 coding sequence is TGTGCCAGCACCCGGACAGGATACAACTATGGCTACACCTTC.

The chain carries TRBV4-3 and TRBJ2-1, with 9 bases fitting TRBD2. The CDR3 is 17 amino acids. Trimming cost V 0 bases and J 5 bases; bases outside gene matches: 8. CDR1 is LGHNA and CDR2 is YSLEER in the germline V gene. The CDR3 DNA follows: TGCGCCAGCAGCCAAGAGGAGACTAGCGGCGAACACAATGAGCAGTTCTTC. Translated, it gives CASSQEETSGEHNEQFF.

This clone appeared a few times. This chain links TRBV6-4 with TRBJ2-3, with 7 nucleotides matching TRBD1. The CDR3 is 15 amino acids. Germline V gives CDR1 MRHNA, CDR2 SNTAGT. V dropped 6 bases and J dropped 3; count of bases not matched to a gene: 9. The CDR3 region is CASSPRQGWTDTQYF. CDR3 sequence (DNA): TGTGCCAGCAGCCCGAGACAGGGTTGGACAGATACGCAGTATTTT.

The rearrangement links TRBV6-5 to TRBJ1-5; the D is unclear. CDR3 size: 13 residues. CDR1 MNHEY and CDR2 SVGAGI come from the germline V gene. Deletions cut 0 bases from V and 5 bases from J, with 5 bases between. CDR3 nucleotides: TGTGCCAGCAGTTACTCGTCGGATCAGCCCCAGCATTTT. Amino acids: CASSYSSDQPQHF.

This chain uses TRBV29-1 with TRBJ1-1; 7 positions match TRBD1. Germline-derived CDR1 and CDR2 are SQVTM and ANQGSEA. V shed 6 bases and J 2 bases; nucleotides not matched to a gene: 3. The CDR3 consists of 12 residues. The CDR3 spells CSVGDRNTEAFF. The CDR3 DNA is TGCAGCGTCGGGGACAGAAACACTGAAGCTTTCTTT.

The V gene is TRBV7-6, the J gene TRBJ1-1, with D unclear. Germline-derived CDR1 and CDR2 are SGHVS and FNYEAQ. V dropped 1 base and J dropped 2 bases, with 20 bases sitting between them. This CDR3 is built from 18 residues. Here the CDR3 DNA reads TGTGCCAGCAGCTTAGACTGGAGGAGCCTAGACGGCAACACTGAAGCTTTCTTT. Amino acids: CASSLDWRSLDGNTEAFF.

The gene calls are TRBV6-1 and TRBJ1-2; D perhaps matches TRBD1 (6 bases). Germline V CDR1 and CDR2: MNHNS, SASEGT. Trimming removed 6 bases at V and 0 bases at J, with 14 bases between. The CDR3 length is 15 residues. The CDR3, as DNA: TGTGCCAGCAGGGATACAGGGCGGACTAACTATGGCTACACCTTC. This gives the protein CASRDTGRTNYGYTF.

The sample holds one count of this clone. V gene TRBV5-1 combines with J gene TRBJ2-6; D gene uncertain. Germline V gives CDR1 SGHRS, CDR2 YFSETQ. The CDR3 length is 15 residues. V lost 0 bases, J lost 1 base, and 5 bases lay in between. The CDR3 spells CASSLANSGANVLTF. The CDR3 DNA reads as TGCGCCAGCAGCTTGGCCAATTCTGGGGCCAACGTCCTGACTTTC.

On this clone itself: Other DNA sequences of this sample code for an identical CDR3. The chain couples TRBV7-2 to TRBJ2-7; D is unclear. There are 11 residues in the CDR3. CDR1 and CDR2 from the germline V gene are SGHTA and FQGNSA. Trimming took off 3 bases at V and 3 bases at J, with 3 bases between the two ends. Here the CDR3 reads CASSLRYEQYF. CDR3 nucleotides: TGTGCCAGCAGCTTGCGCTACGAGCAGTACTTC.

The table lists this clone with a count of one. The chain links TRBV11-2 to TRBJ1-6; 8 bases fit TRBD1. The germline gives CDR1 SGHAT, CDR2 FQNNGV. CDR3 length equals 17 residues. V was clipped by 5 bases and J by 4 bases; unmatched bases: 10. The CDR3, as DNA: TGTGCCAGCAGCACCCGAGGACAGGGAAGTTATAATTCACCCCTCCACTTT. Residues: CASSTRGQGSYNSPLHF.

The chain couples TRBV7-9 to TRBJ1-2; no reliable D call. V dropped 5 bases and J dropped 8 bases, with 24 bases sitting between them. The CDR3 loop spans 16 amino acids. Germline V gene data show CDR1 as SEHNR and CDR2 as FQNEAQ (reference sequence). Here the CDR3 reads CASSERVTEILQGYTF. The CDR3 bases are TGTGCCAGCAGCGAGAGGGTGACGGAAATACTTCAAGGCTACACCTTC.